Below are 10 T cell receptor beta chains sequenced from a single sample in a study of CD8+CD57+ T cells in acquired aplastic anemia. Patients picked for sequencing had shown CD8+CD57+ cell expansion detected by flow cytometry. Researchers used genomic DNA as the template to profile TCR beta VDJ and CDR3. TCRdb called the reads again in MiXCR, with one record for every CDR3 protein. The table records around 200,000 distinct CDR3 sequences, approximately 51% of them present only once. The sequenced sample was sorted CD4+, CD8+, or CD8+CD57+ T cells (not recorded which) from PBMCs. The receptor set was obtained from a human donor with aplastic anemia.

This clonotype was observed many times. This rearrangement joins TRBV11-2 to TRBJ1-1; TRBD1 is a possible D gene (5 bases). CDR3 size: 13 residues. Germline V gives CDR1 SGHAT, CDR2 FQNNGV. Trimming cost V 4 bases and J 5 bases, with 11 bases left between them. DNA for the CDR3: TGTGCCAGCAGCTGGGTGACAGATACTGAAGCTTTCTTT. It yields the protein CASSWVTDTEAFF.

This clonotype was counted many times. The V call is TRBV19, the J call TRBJ1-4; 11 nucleotides align to TRBD1. Germline lookup yields CDR1 LNHDA and CDR2 SQIVND (reference sequence). CDR3 length equals 15 residues. Trimming cost V 3 bases and J 6 bases; bases outside gene matches: 3. In DNA form, the CDR3 reads TGTGCCAGTAGTATTCTGGGACAGGGGGATGAAAAACTGTTTTTT. Translating it yields CASSILGQGDEKLFF.

The chain employs TRBV6-4 and TRBJ2-7; maybe TRBD2 (6 bases). This CDR3 has 13 residues. Germline loops: CDR1 MRHNA, CDR2 SNTAGT. The V gene lost 6 bases and the J gene lost 1 base, with 10 bases spanning the gap. CDR3 amino acids: CASRAGTSYEQYF. DNA for the CDR3: TGTGCCAGCAGAGCAGGGACTTCCTACGAGCAGTACTTC.

This clonotype was seen a handful of times. This sequence joins TRBV15 and TRBJ2-5; D call uncertain. The V gene's germline CDR1 is LNHNV and CDR2 YYDKDF (reference sequence). CDR3 length: 15 amino acids. V shed 5 bases and J shed 9 bases, with 22 bases lying between them. The CDR3 nucleotides are TGTGCCACCAGCCCCGTGGCAGTTAGCAATCAGCCCCAGTACTTC. This encodes CATSPVAVSNQPQYF.

In this sample, this clonotype turned up a few times. The chain recombines TRBV2 with TRBJ1-2; D call uncertain. Germline loops: CDR1 SNHLY, CDR2 FYNNEI. V was pared by 6 bases and J by 8 bases, with 7 bases between. The CDR3 loop spans 10 amino acids. The CDR3 nucleotides are TGTGCCAGCAGCAGATCCGGCTACACCTTC. Encoded protein: CASSRSGYTF.

The chain carries TRBV7-9 and TRBJ2-3, with D possibly matching TRBD2 (6 bases). Per germline, CDR1 SEHNR and CDR2 FQNEAQ (reference sequence). Trimming took 5 bases from V and 3 from J, leaving 15 bases between them. The CDR3 is 15 amino acids. The CDR3 nucleotides read TGTGCCAGCAGCCCGAGATCGGGAGTTACAGATACGCAGTATTTT. Residues: CASSPRSGVTDTQYF.

V gene TRBV11-1 combines with J gene TRBJ2-5; D is possibly TRBD1 (6 bases). Germline loops: CDR1 SGHAT, CDR2 FQDESV (reference sequence). Trimming left V 1 base short and J 10 bases short, with 7 bases between. The CDR3 is made up of 11 amino acids. CDR3 in amino acids: CASSLEGGQYF. As DNA, the CDR3 is TGTGCCAGCAGCTTAGAAGGGGGCCAGTACTTC.

This clonotype was recorded at least ten times. The chain uses TRBV19 and TRBJ2-3; 8 bases are shared with TRBD1. Germline trimming cut 5 bases from V and 2 bases from J; bases unmatched to any gene: 3. The CDR3 is made up of 14 amino acids. Germline CDR1 LNHDA, CDR2 SQIVND (reference sequence). The CDR3 DNA reads TGTGCCAGTAGTCCCCAGGGGGCCACAGATACGCAGTATTTT. Protein: CASSPQGATDTQYF.

V is TRBV2 and J is TRBJ1-2, with 10 bases identical to TRBD1. CDR1 SNHLY and CDR2 FYNNEI come from the germline V gene. This CDR3 contains 12 residues. J lost 8 bases, V lost 4 bases, and 1 base had no gene match. CDR3 region: CASSGTGGGYTF. The CDR3 DNA reads TGTGCCAGCAGTGGGACAGGGGGAGGCTACACCTTC.

For this clonotype: A much larger clonotype is one base distant, so this may be a read error. The chain joins TRBV10-3 to TRBJ2-7; TRBD2 matches 9 bases. Trimming removed 5 bases from V and 7 bases from J; junction bases left unmatched: 15. Per germline, CDR1 ENHRY and CDR2 SYGVKD. This CDR3 spans 16 amino acids. CDR3 DNA: TGTGCCATCAGTAGGTCGGCTAGCGGGGACAAGTGGGAGCAGTACTTC. It specifies CAISRSASGDKWEQYF.